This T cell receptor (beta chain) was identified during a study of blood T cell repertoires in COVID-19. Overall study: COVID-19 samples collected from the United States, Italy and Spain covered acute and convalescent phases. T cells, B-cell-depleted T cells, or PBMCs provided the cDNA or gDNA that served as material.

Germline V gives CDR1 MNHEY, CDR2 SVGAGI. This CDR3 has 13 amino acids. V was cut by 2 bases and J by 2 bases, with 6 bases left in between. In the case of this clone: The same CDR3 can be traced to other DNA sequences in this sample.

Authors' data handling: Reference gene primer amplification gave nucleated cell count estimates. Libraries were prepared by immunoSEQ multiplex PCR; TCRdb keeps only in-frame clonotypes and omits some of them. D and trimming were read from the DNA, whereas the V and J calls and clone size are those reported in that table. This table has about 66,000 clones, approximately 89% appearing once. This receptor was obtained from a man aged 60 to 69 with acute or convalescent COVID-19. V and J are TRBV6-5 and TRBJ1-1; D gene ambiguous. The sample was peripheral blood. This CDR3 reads CASSYAENTEAFF. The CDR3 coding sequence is TGTGCCAGCAGTTACGCAGAAAACACTGAAGCTTTCTTT.